This T cell receptor (beta chain) was sequenced for a study of CD8+CD57+ T cells in acquired aplastic anemia. Patients sequenced had flow cytometry evidence of CD8+CD57+ cell expansion. Germline V gene sequence: CDR1 LNHDA, CDR2 SQIVND (reference sequence). The CDR3 sequence is 12 residues long. Profiling that covered TCR beta VDJ and CDR3 relied on genomic DNA as its template. From the reads, TCRdb called clonotypes with MiXCR, one entry per CDR3 protein. Of 150,000 or so distinct CDR3 sequences in the sample, roughly half were seen once. Note on this clonotype: One junction end does not reproduce the germline sequence, and a read error may be involved.

The sequence was collected from a human donor with aplastic anemia. V gene TRBV19 combines with J gene TRBJ1-1; 7 bases are shared with TRBD1. Sequenced material: sorted CD4+, CD8+, or CD8+CD57+ T cells (not recorded which) from PBMCs. CDR3 in amino acids: CASSTLTGPAIF. DNA for the CDR3: TGTGCCAGTAGTACACTGACAGGGCCAGCTATCTTT.